Following are 15 T cell receptor beta chains from one sample sequenced in a study of regulatory T cells in long-lasting Graves disease. Indicated time point: newly diagnosed GD, antithyroid drugs for less than 3 months. RNA from PBMCs was the source of the TCR library. Arm-PCR of CDR3 regions with iRepertoire HTBI primers generated TCR beta libraries. Each CDR3 protein gets one entry after TCRdb re-called the multiplex PCR reads with MiXCR. The sample carries approximately 350,000 distinct CDR3 sequences, over 9.5% recorded once. These data are also associated with another study on T cells in Graves' hyperthyroidism and ophthalmopathy.

Specimen: peripheral blood mononuclear cells (PBMCs), collected at new diagnosis, from a patient treated with antithyroid drugs. These receptors were collected from a woman younger than 35 with Graves disease.

Many counts were recorded for this clonotype. J is TRBJ2-3 and V is TRBV24-1; D possibly corresponds to TRBD2 (5 bases). The CDR3 length is 16 residues. In germline, CDR1 is KGHDR, CDR2 SFDVKD. The germline V and J ends were trimmed by 3 bases and 3 bases, with 15 bases remaining between them. In DNA form, the CDR3 reads TGTGCCACCAGTGATCCCCTCCCAACGGGAACAGATACGCAGTATTTT. Protein sequence: CATSDPLPTGTDTQYF.

In its sample, this clonotype was seen many times. The V call is TRBV28, the J call TRBJ2-1; D tentatively fits TRBD1 or TRBD2 (5 bases each). This CDR3 is built from 16 residues. The germline CDR1 and CDR2 sequences are MDHEN and SYDVKM. Trimming took 5 bases from V and 8 from J, leaving 22 bases between them. The CDR3 reads CASSPIPGRGGHEQFF. CDR3 DNA sequence: TGTGCCAGCAGTCCTATTCCGGGACGCGGAGGCCATGAGCAGTTCTTC.

The rearrangement joins TRBV27 to TRBJ1-5, with 7 bases that match TRBD1. Germline V CDR1 and CDR2: MNHEY, SMNVEV (reference sequence). The CDR3 runs to 14 residues. The ends lost 6 bases at V and 6 bases at J; junction bases unmatched: 8. CDR3 region: CASSNRGFGQPQHF. CDR3 bases: TGTGCCAGCAGCAACAGGGGTTTTGGTCAGCCCCAGCATTTT.

This clonotype was counted many times. The rearrangement joins TRBV19 to TRBJ1-1, with D possibly matching TRBD1 (5 bases). CDR3 size: 16 residues. Germline CDR1 reads LNHDA; CDR2 reads SQIVND (reference sequence). Trimming took off 0 bases at V and 5 bases at J, with 16 bases between the two ends. In DNA form, the CDR3 reads TGTGCCAGTAGTATAGATCTGGAGGGGAGAGGTACTGAAGCTTTCTTT. Translating it yields CASSIDLEGRGTEAFF.

In this sample, this clonotype turned up a few times. The chain recombines TRBV30 with TRBJ2-1; D may be TRBD2 (6 bases). Germline CDR1 is GTSNPN and CDR2 is SVGIG (reference sequence). CDR3 length: 17 residues. The V end lost 0 bases, the J end lost 0 bases, and 15 bases lay between the germline ends. CDR3 residues: CAWSVLYGTFSYNEQFF. The DNA for the CDR3 is TGTGCCTGGAGTGTACTTTATGGGACTTTCTCCTACAATGAGCAGTTCTTC.

In this sample, this clonotype turned up many times. The chain recombines TRBV6-1 with TRBJ1-1, with D maybe TRBD1 (5 bases). This CDR3 region has 14 residues. Trimming took 10 bases from V and 5 from J, leaving 20 bases between them. Germline lookup yields CDR1 MNHNS and CDR2 SASEGT. CDR3 DNA sequence: TGTGCCACCACGCTTCGGGACTCAGCAACTGAAGCTTTCTTT. It translates to CATTLRDSATEAFF.

The sample holds many counts of this clonotype. The J gene is TRBJ2-2, the V gene TRBV15; TRBD1 matches 8 bases. With V trimmed by 1 base and J by 0 bases, 7 bases remained unmatched. The CDR3 runs to 18 residues. CDR1 and CDR2 from the germline V gene are LNHNV and YYDKDF (reference sequence). The CDR3 sequence is CATSRGKTRGPNTGELFF. CDR3 nucleotide sequence: TGTGCCACCAGCAGAGGCAAAACCAGGGGGCCGAACACCGGGGAGCTGTTTTTT. The full variable domain, with the rest looked up from reference TRBV15 and TRBJ2-2, is DAMVIQNPRYQVTQFGKPVTLSCSQTLNHNVMYWYQQKSSQAPKLLFHYYDKDFNNEADTPDNFQSRRPNTSFCFLDIRSPGLGDTAMYLCATSRGKTRGPNTGELFFGEGSRLTVL.

The gene calls are TRBV7-9 and TRBJ2-1; D possibly corresponds to TRBD2 (5 bases). The germline CDR1 and CDR2 sequences are SEHNR and FQNEAQ (reference sequence). V shed 1 base and J shed 5 bases, with 9 bases lying between them. The CDR3 extends over 14 amino acids. CDR3 region: CASSLVTGNNEQFF. CDR3 nucleotides: TGTGCCAGCAGCTTAGTCACGGGGAACAATGAGCAGTTCTTC.

This clonotype was detected many times. J is TRBJ2-1 and V is TRBV7-3; TRBD2 matches 9 bases. The CDR3 is 15 residues long. J gave up 4 bases and V 8 bases, and 9 bases lay outside the gene matches. Germline values: CDR1 SGHTA, CDR2 FQGTGA. The CDR3 reads CASSRAGGYYNEQFF. The CDR3 DNA is TGTGCCAGCTCTCGGGCGGGAGGGTATTACAATGAGCAGTTCTTC.

This clonotype was observed many times. V and J are TRBV7-2 and TRBJ1-1; D gene ambiguous. Germline lookup yields CDR1 SGHTA and CDR2 FQGNSA. V was shortened by 5 bases and J by 3 bases, with 13 bases between the two germline ends. The CDR3 has 14 residues. In DNA, the CDR3 is TGTGCCAGCAGCCCCCGGGTGTGGGACACTGAAGCTTTCTTT. This encodes CASSPRVWDTEAFF.

The rearrangement links TRBV24-1 to TRBJ2-1, with TRBD2 identical over 8 bases. Germline assignment: CDR1 KGHDR and CDR2 SFDVKD. CDR3 length: 12 amino acids. After removal of 3 bases from V and 15 bases from J, the junction contained 6 bases not matched to a gene. CDR3 region: CATSDEREWRFF. CDR3 nucleotide sequence: TGTGCCACCAGTGATGAGCGGGAGTGGCGGTTCTTC.

This clonotype was counted ten times or more. V usage is TRBV28 and J usage is TRBJ2-5, with D unclear. Per germline, CDR1 MDHEN and CDR2 SYDVKM. This CDR3 spans 14 amino acids. Trimming took off 2 bases at V and 1 base at J, with 8 bases between the two ends. The CDR3 sequence: CASSLIRVQETQYF. The CDR3 coding sequence is TGTGCCAGCAGTTTAATAAGGGTCCAAGAGACCCAGTACTTC.

This clonotype showed up many times. The V gene is TRBV19, the J gene TRBJ1-5; 10 bases match TRBD1. V was clipped by 7 bases and J by 3 bases; unmatched bases: 12. The CDR3 extends over 17 amino acids. CDR1 LNHDA and CDR2 SQIVND come from the germline V gene (reference sequence). CDR3 sequence reads: CASTSPPGTGVNQPQHF. DNA for the CDR3: TGTGCCAGTACCTCCCCTCCGGGGACAGGGGTCAATCAGCCCCAGCATTTT.

This chain uses TRBV4-3 with TRBJ2-5; TRBD1 or TRBD2 may be the D gene (5 bases each). Trimming removed 4 bases at V and 3 bases at J, with 15 bases between. The CDR3 has 15 amino acids. Germline values: CDR1 LGHNA, CDR2 YSLEER. The CDR3 region is CASSPLGTAEETQYF. For the CDR3, the DNA is TGCGCCAGCAGCCCCCTCGGGACGGCGGAAGAGACCCAGTACTTC.

V and J are TRBV7-6 and TRBJ1-5; unclear D gene. Deletions cut 2 bases from V and 2 bases from J, with 10 bases between. CDR1 and CDR2 from the germline V gene are SGHVS and FNYEAQ. The CDR3 consists of 15 residues. The CDR3 region is CASSLSPDGNQPQHF. The CDR3 bases are TGTGCCAGCAGCTTAAGTCCGGACGGCAATCAGCCCCAGCATTTT.